This T cell receptor (beta chain) derives from a study of blood T cell repertoires in COVID-19. Study-wide background: Spain, Italy and the United States supplied samples that represented acute and convalescent COVID-19.

The V and J ends lost 3 bases and 9 bases, in that order; junction bases with no gene match: 10. The germline V gene has CDR1 LGHNA and CDR2 YSLEER. The CDR3 extends over 16 amino acids. Per the authors' pipeline: Amplified reference gene primers provided the basis for estimating nucleated cell counts. Only in-frame clones appear in the TCRdb table, and some are missing; sequencing was by immunoSEQ multiplex PCR. V, J and clone size are those of that table, while D and trimming were read from the DNA. This table has under 250,000 clones, around 84% appearing once. The material sequenced was peripheral blood. This receptor was obtained from a man aged 45 to 65 with active or convalescent COVID-19. The rearrangement uses TRBV4-3 and TRBJ2-1; TRBD1 agrees at 11 bases. This CDR3 reads CASSHDLGTGGFEQFF. The CDR3 DNA is TGCGCCAGCAGCCATGACTTAGGGACAGGGGGTTTTGAGCAGTTCTTC.